Listed below are T cell receptor beta chains from one sample, sequenced in a study of cytomegalovirus exposure and HLA in healthy donors. Produced via immunoSEQ multiplex PCR; TCRdb's table is partial and in-frame only. Altogether around 120,000 clones are present, nearly 65% being singletons, with the ten largest covering 8% to 10%. The specimen was PBMCs. These receptors were collected from a man aged 35 to 55 in good health and CMV-seropositive. Both conserved end residues are part of each CDR3. The order of the fields is CDR3 protein, CDR3 DNA, D gene, V gene, J gene, clone size. A D gene is named only where the DNA matches it firmly. Clone size is shown for a subset of rows, as once, few, many or a class of expanded clone.

CASSQAASSGRRPSYEQYF	TGTGCCAGCAGCCAAGCGGCTTCTAGCGGGAGGCGCCCCTCCTACGAGCAGTACTTC	TRBD2	TRBV4-2	TRBJ2-7	few
CASSYAGTIDIQYF	TGTGCCAGCAGTTATGCCGGGACAATCGACATTCAGTACTTC	-	TRBV27	TRBJ2-4	-
CASSLEAGEAFF	TGTGCCAGCAGCTTAGAAGCGGGAGAAGCTTTCTTT	-	TRBV11-2	TRBJ1-1	-
CASSPPVQGAYEQYF	TGTGCCAGCTCACCACCAGTTCAGGGGGCTTACGAGCAGTACTTC	TRBD1	TRBV18	TRBJ2-7	few
CASSYSLGDTEAFF	TGTGCCAGCAGTTACTCGCTAGGGGACACTGAAGCTTTCTTT	-	TRBV6-6	TRBJ1-1	few
CASSITGSTGELFF	TGTGCCAGTAGTATCACAGGATCCACCGGGGAGCTGTTTTTT	-	TRBV19	TRBJ2-2	-
CASSSRVGQGYEQYF	TGTGCCAGCAGCTCAAGAGTGGGACAGGGCTACGAGCAGTACTTC	TRBD1	TRBV7-9	TRBJ2-7	-
CASSLARGYQETQYF	TGTGCCAGCAGCTTGGCAAGGGGGTACCAAGAGACCCAGTACTTC	-	TRBV5-6	TRBJ2-5	-
CASSFGVGETQYF	TGTGCCAGCAGCTTCGGGGTCGGGGAGACCCAGTACTTC	-	TRBV7-2	TRBJ2-5	-
CASSVASVAAGNTIYF	TGTGCCAGCAGCGTAGCTTCCGTAGCCGCCGGAAACACCATATATTTT	-	TRBV9	TRBJ1-3	-
CASSQGEAGGSYEQYF	TGCGCCAGCAGCCAAGGTGAGGCGGGAGGGTCCTACGAGCAGTACTTC	TRBD2	TRBV4-1	TRBJ2-7	-
CSSREQDGYEQYF	TGCAGCTCAAGGGAACAGGACGGCTACGAGCAGTACTTC	-	TRBV29-1	TRBJ2-7	-
CASSYVRGSYNSPLHF	TGTGCCAGCAGTTACGTACGAGGATCCTATAATTCACCCCTCCACTTT	-	TRBV6-6	TRBJ1-6	few
CASSYGLAVKETQYF	TGCGCCAGCAGCTACGGACTAGCGGTAAAAGAGACCCAGTACTTC	TRBD2	TRBV5-1	TRBJ2-5	-
CASSEFIEQFF	TGTGCCAGCAGTGAATTTATTGAGCAGTTCTTC	-	TRBV2	TRBJ2-1	few
CATPRLPTGDNTIYF	TGTGCCACCCCCCGACTCCCGACAGGGGATAACACCATATATTTT	TRBD1	TRBV6-1	TRBJ1-3	few
CASSLSGGPQYF	TGTGCCAGCAGTTTATCGGGGGGACCCCAGTACTTC	-	TRBV27	TRBJ2-7	-
CASAASGNTGELFF	TGCGCCAGCGCTGCTAGCGGGAACACCGGGGAGCTGTTTTTT	TRBD2	TRBV5-1	TRBJ2-2	once
CASSHPGGILYEQYF	TGCGCCAGCAGCCACCCGGGGGGGATCCTCTACGAGCAGTACTTC	TRBD2	TRBV4-1	TRBJ2-7	-
CASGLGAGSTDTQYF	TGTGCTAGTGGTTTGGGGGCGGGAAGCACAGATACGCAGTATTTT	-	TRBV12-5	TRBJ2-3	-
CAGSLSGPSNSPLHF	TGTGCCGGCAGTTTATCGGGGCCGAGTAATTCACCCCTCCACTTT	-	TRBV27	TRBJ1-6	-
CASSITGNKDTGELFF	TGTGCCAGTAGTATAACAGGGAATAAGGACACCGGGGAGCTGTTTTTT	-	TRBV19	TRBJ2-2	-
CASSSYSGRGPNEQYF	TGTGCCAGCAGTTCCTATAGCGGGAGGGGGCCCAACGAGCAGTACTTC	TRBD2	TRBV6-5	TRBJ2-7	-
CASSQLLTGYTF	TGTGCCAGCAGCCAATTACTCACTGGCTACACCTTC	-	TRBV16	TRBJ1-2	-
CASSLTTSGQETQYF	TGTGCCAGCAGCTTAACGACTAGCGGGCAAGAGACCCAGTACTTC	TRBD2	TRBV7-2	TRBJ2-5	-
CASSLGSGAETQYF	TGCGCCAGCAGCTTGGGTAGCGGGGCGGAGACCCAGTACTTC	TRBD2	TRBV5-1	TRBJ2-5	-
CASSPRGPSTNEKLFF	TGTGCCAGCTCACCGAGGGGGCCGTCAACTAATGAAAAACTGTTTTTT	TRBD1	TRBV18	TRBJ1-4	-
CASSPLAGGSYNEQFF	TGCGCCAGCTCCCCTCTAGCGGGGGGTTCCTACAATGAGCAGTTCTTC	TRBD2	TRBV5-1	TRBJ2-1	once
CAASLGGETQYF	TGTGCCGCCTCACTAGGAGGGGAGACCCAGTACTTC	-	TRBV30	TRBJ2-5	-
CASSEFLGNGTAQETQYF	TGTGCCAGCAGTGAGTTTTTAGGGAACGGGACAGCCCAAGAGACCCAGTACTTC	TRBD1	TRBV2	TRBJ2-5	-
CASSEGISGGLQETQYF	TGTGCCAGCAGTGAAGGTATCAGCGGGGGACTCCAAGAGACCCAGTACTTC	TRBD2	TRBV25-1	TRBJ2-5	once
CASSSRTGKSYEQYF	TGTGCCAGCAGTTCCCGGACAGGGAAATCCTACGAGCAGTACTTC	TRBD1	TRBV6-5	TRBJ2-7	-
CASSLGQLNTEAFF	TGTGCCAGCAGTCTCGGACAGTTGAACACTGAAGCTTTCTTT	-	TRBV28	TRBJ1-1	-
CASSSGSNANTDTQYF	TGCGCCAGCAGCTCAGGAAGCAATGCCAACACAGATACGCAGTATTTT	-	TRBV5-1	TRBJ2-3	few
CASRPTGSTEAFF	TGTGCCAGCAGACCAACAGGGAGCACTGAAGCTTTCTTT	-	TRBV27	TRBJ1-1	-
CTSSQDHGTTQYNEQFF	TGCACCAGCAGCCAAGATCATGGGACTACCCAATACAATGAGCAGTTCTTC	-	TRBV1	TRBJ2-1	-
CASSPDFYEQYF	TGTGCCAGCAGCCCCGACTTCTACGAGCAGTACTTC	-	TRBV14	TRBJ2-7	-
CASSATGSSNEQFF	TGTGCCAGCAGCGCAACGGGGAGTTCGAATGAGCAGTTCTTC	-	TRBV6-1	TRBJ2-1	many
CASSYRLRADQETQYF	TGTGCCAGCAGTTACAGGCTGAGGGCGGACCAAGAGACCCAGTACTTC	-	TRBV6-5	TRBJ2-5	-
CASSQVEGDEGDGTDTQYF	TGTGCCAGCAGCCAAGTTGAGGGTGACGAGGGGGACGGCACAGATACGCAGTATTTT	-	TRBV4-2	TRBJ2-3	few
CSVESDKNTEAFF	TGCAGCGTTGAATCGGACAAGAACACTGAAGCTTTCTTT	-	TRBV29-1	TRBJ1-1	once
CASILRGRDEQYF	TGTGCCAGCATACTCAGGGGGCGCGACGAGCAGTACTTC	TRBD1	TRBV6-1	TRBJ2-7	-
CASSLDRSYYEQYF	TGTGCCAGCAGCTTAGACAGGTCGTACTACGAGCAGTACTTC	-	TRBV7-9	TRBJ2-7	once
CASSVLTGRGGYTF	TGTGCCAGCAGTGTTTTGACAGGGAGAGGTGGCTACACCTTC	TRBD1	TRBV25-1	TRBJ1-2	few
CASSLWVTAEQYF	TGTGCCAGCAGTTTATGGGTAACTGCCGAGCAGTACTTC	-	TRBV28	TRBJ2-7	-
CASSLGSSTNEKLFF	TGCGCCAGCAGCTTAGGGAGTTCAACTAATGAAAAACTGTTTTTT	-	TRBV5-1	TRBJ1-4	few
CASSSRGGPNEQFF	TGTGCCAGCAGCTCGAGGGGGGGCCCCAATGAGCAGTTCTTC	-	TRBV9	TRBJ2-1	few
CASRGTGDLHF	TGTGCCAGCAGAGGGACAGGGGACCTCCACTTT	TRBD1	TRBV6-6	TRBJ1-6	few
CASSWDSQNEKLFF	TGTGCCAGCAGCTGGGACAGTCAAAACGAAAAACTGTTTTTT	TRBD1	TRBV5-4	TRBJ1-4	few
CSVAILYEQYF	TGCAGCGTTGCGATTCTCTACGAGCAGTACTTC	-	TRBV29-1	TRBJ2-7	-
CASSLSIGDEKLFF	TGTGCCAGCAGCTTAAGTATAGGGGATGAAAAACTGTTTTTT	-	TRBV7-2	TRBJ1-4	-
CASSQGGDREQFF	TGTGCCAGCAGCCAAGGGGGTGACAGGGAGCAGTTCTTC	-	TRBV7-8	TRBJ2-1	-
CASSRGTAAFF	TGTGCCAGCAGTAGAGGAACTGCAGCTTTCTTT	-	TRBV2	TRBJ1-1	-
CASTAGQGNQPQHF	TGTGCCAGCACCGCGGGACAGGGGAATCAGCCCCAGCATTTT	-	TRBV21-1	TRBJ1-5	-
CASSDGGFTGELFF	TGTGCCAGCAGCGATGGGGGGTTTACCGGGGAGCTGTTTTTT	-	TRBV9	TRBJ2-2	-
CASSLDGRLGSETQYF	TGTGCCAGCAGCTTAGATGGGAGACTAGGGTCCGAGACCCAGTACTTC	-	TRBV11-2	TRBJ2-5	-
CASALALYEQYF	TGTGCCAGCGCGCTAGCGCTTTACGAGCAGTACTTC	-	TRBV2	TRBJ2-7	-